A selection of T cell receptor beta chains follows, all from one sample in a study of response to subunit inactivated influenza vaccine. TCRdb ran MiXCR on the RT-PCR reads and lists one entry per CDR3 protein. The sample yields some 150,000 distinct CDR3 sequences, about an eighth seen once. These data also featured in a second study, about T cells expressing NK-cell markers.

Specimen: CD8+ T cells sorted from PBMCs, collected about 13 days after vaccination. All receptors come from a man aged 50 to 60 who received an inactivated influenza vaccine. The CDR3 runs from the conserved cysteine through the conserved F or W. Each record gives: D gene, V gene, clone size, J gene, CDR3 protein, CDR3 DNA. A D gene is named only where the DNA matches it firmly. Rows may omit the clone size; those that give it use once, few, many or a size class.

NA	TRBV9	NA	TRBJ1-2	CASSGTGYYGYTF	TGTGCCAGCAGCGGCACAGGGTACTATGGCTACACCTTC
TRBD2	TRBV5-6	NA	TRBJ2-3	CASSLSGGIDTQYF	TGTGCCAGCAGCTTGAGCGGGGGGATAGATACGCAGTATTTT
NA	TRBV19	NA	TRBJ1-1	CASSMMGITEAFF	TGTGCCAGTAGTATGATGGGAATCACTGAAGCTTTCTTT
NA	TRBV9	NA	TRBJ2-1	CASSAKAGTVGNEQFF	TGTGCCAGCAGCGCAAAAGCGGGTACCGTCGGGAATGAGCAGTTCTTC
NA	TRBV2	many	TRBJ2-1	CARVGPYNEQFF	TGTGCCAGGGTAGGACCATACAATGAGCAGTTCTTC
TRBD2	TRBV7-8	NA	TRBJ2-5	CASSRLAGDQETQYF	TGTGCCAGCAGCCGACTAGCGGGAGATCAAGAGACCCAGTACTTC
NA	TRBV5-1	few	TRBJ2-7	CASSPYGGDGYEQYF	TGCGCCAGCAGCCCATACGGAGGGGATGGGTACGAGCAGTACTTC
NA	TRBV13	NA	TRBJ1-2	CASSLGLQGYTF	TGTGCCAGCAGCTTGGGGCTGCAAGGCTACACCTTC
TRBD1	TRBV27	NA	TRBJ2-7	CASSSGTGGYYEQYF	TGTGCCAGCAGTTCAGGAACAGGGGGTTACTACGAGCAGTACTTC
TRBD1	TRBV6-2/TRBV6-3	few	TRBJ2-2	CASSYGDSWVELFF	TGTGCCAGCAGCTACGGGGACAGTTGGGTGGAGCTGTTTTTT
TRBD2	TRBV10-1	few	TRBJ2-7	CASRGTSGSVGEQYF	TGCGCCAGCAGGGGTACTAGCGGCAGCGTGGGCGAGCAGTACTTC
TRBD2	TRBV20-1	NA	TRBJ2-7	CSAGTSGRGSYEQYF	TGCAGTGCTGGGACTAGCGGGCGCGGCTCCTACGAGCAGTACTTC
TRBD1	TRBV6-1	many	TRBJ2-1	CASSEGQGPYNEQFF	TGTGCCAGCAGTGAGGGACAGGGCCCCTACAATGAGCAGTTCTTC
TRBD1	TRBV25-1	NA	TRBJ2-2	CASSRDRGDINTGELFF	TGTGCCAGCAGTAGGGACAGGGGGGACATTAACACCGGGGAGCTGTTTTTT
NA	TRBV7-9	few	TRBJ2-2	CASISSKAGAGELFF	TGTGCCAGCATATCCTCGAAGGCCGGGGCCGGGGAGCTGTTTTTT
NA	TRBV20-1	NA	TRBJ2-7	CSARVFSAYEQYF	TGCAGTGCTAGAGTTTTCAGCGCCTACGAGCAGTACTTC
TRBD2	TRBV9	NA	TRBJ2-2	CASSVPSGVTGELFF	TGTGCCAGCAGCGTACCTAGCGGAGTCACCGGGGAGCTGTTTTTT
NA	TRBV7-2	NA	TRBJ2-7	CASSPWTKSSYEQYF	TGTGCCAGCAGCCCCTGGACCAAGAGCTCCTACGAGCAGTACTTC
NA	TRBV25-1	NA	TRBJ2-1	CASILGHEQFF	TGTGCCAGCATTCTGGGCCATGAGCAGTTCTTC
NA	TRBV6-5	NA	TRBJ2-7	CASSYSVQAYEQYF	TGTGCCAGCAGTTACTCGGTCCAGGCCTACGAGCAGTACTTC
NA	TRBV12-3/TRBV12-4	many	TRBJ2-1	CASSWGRGDYNEQFF	TGTGCCAGCAGTTGGGGCAGGGGTGACTACAATGAGCAGTTCTTC
TRBD2	TRBV6-5	few	TRBJ2-5	CASSYRFGRGPQETQYF	TGTGCCAGCAGTTACCGTTTCGGGAGGGGCCCCCAAGAGACCCAGTACTTC
NA	TRBV12-3/TRBV12-4	NA	TRBJ1-1	CASRSHRVEAFF	TGTGCCAGCAGATCCCACAGGGTGGAAGCTTTCTTT
NA	TRBV20-1	many	TRBJ2-5	CSARWMAETQYF	TGCAGTGCTAGATGGATGGCGGAGACCCAGTACTTC
TRBD2	TRBV7-6	few	TRBJ2-3	CASSLVGGGTTDTQYF	TGTGCCAGCAGCTTAGTGGGCGGGGGAACCACAGATACGCAGTATTTT
TRBD2	TRBV10-2	NA	TRBJ2-7	CASISGTSGSGGEQYF	TGCGCCAGCATTTCCGGGACTAGCGGGTCGGGGGGCGAGCAGTACTTC
NA	TRBV18	NA	TRBJ1-5	CASSLIHSAGSHQPQHF	TGTGCCAGCTCACTGATCCACTCTGCCGGGTCTCATCAGCCCCAGCATTTT
NA	TRBV12-3/TRBV12-4	few	TRBJ1-4	CASSLTENEKLFF	TGTGCCAGCAGTTTGACCGAAAATGAAAAACTGTTTTTT
TRBD2	TRBV7-9	few	TRBJ2-3	CASSLGPGLGADTQYF	TGTGCCAGCAGCTTAGGGCCGGGACTAGGGGCAGATACGCAGTATTTT
NA	TRBV11-3	NA	TRBJ2-1	CASSSRDLNWGEQFF	TGTGCCAGCAGCTCCCGGGACCTCAACTGGGGTGAGCAGTTCTTC
NA	TRBV5-1	NA	TRBJ1-2	CASMGVNYGYTF	TGCGCCAGCATGGGGGTAAACTATGGCTACACCTTC
NA	TRBV4-2	many	TRBJ1-4	CASSQEVATNEKLFF	TGTGCCAGCAGCCAAGAGGTTGCAACTAATGAAAAACTGTTTTTT
TRBD2	TRBV30	NA	TRBJ2-3	CAWTSGTGADTQYF	TGTGCCTGGACTAGCGGGACGGGGGCAGATACGCAGTATTTT
NA	TRBV7-8	few	TRBJ2-2	CASSLVAGGVGELFF	TGTGCCAGCAGCTTAGTGGCAGGGGGGGTCGGGGAGCTGTTTTTT
NA	TRBV20-1	few	TRBJ1-1	CSVPGQAAEAFF	TGCAGTGTTCCCGGCCAGGCGGCTGAAGCTTTCTTT
NA	TRBV6-5	few	TRBJ1-2	CASSYSVNYGYTF	TGTGCCAGCAGTTACTCAGTTAATTATGGCTACACCTTC
TRBD1	TRBV19	NA	TRBJ1-5	CAISGGFNQPQHF	TGTGCCATCTCAGGGGGTTTCAATCAGCCCCAGCATTTT
NA	TRBV28	many	TRBJ2-7	CASTFGGLLRSPYEQYF	TGTGCCAGCACCTTTGGAGGCCTTCTACGGAGCCCCTACGAGCAGTACTTC
NA	TRBV7-9	NA	TRBJ1-4	CASSLSPPLGMGEKLFF	TGTGCCAGCAGCCTTTCCCCCCCCCTGGGGATGGGCGAAAAACTGTTTTTT
TRBD2	TRBV10-3	many	TRBJ2-1	CAISDPSSGSNEQFF	TGTGCCATCAGTGACCCTTCTAGCGGGAGCAATGAGCAGTTCTTC
TRBD1	TRBV28	NA	TRBJ1-2	CASKTGGGHSYGYTF	TGTGCCAGCAAGACAGGGGGCGGGCATAGCTATGGCTACACCTTC
TRBD2	TRBV7-8	NA	TRBJ2-1	CASSLAGLAGVFEQFF	TGTGCCAGCAGCTTAGCTGGTCTAGCGGGAGTGTTTGAGCAGTTCTTC
NA	TRBV9	few	TRBJ2-7	CASSGTSSYEQYF	TGTGCCAGCAGCGGGACCTCTTCCTACGAGCAGTACTTC
NA	TRBV6-2/TRBV6-3	NA	TRBJ1-5	CASSYFRSSNQPQHF	TGTGCCAGCAGTTACTTTCGGAGTAGCAATCAGCCCCAGCATTTT
NA	TRBV4-2	NA	TRBJ2-5	CAISPGLVCATVF	TGTGCCATCAGCCCCGGGCTCGTCTGCGCGACCGTCTTC
NA	TRBV27	few	TRBJ2-3	CASSSQFVGARLSDTQYF	TGTGCCAGCAGCTCTCAGTTCGTAGGCGCCAGACTATCAGATACGCAGTATTTT